This T cell receptor (beta chain) was identified in a study of identical twins. Findings of the study overall: Analyses of zero insertions could, in part, be confounded by invariant MAIT and iNKT cells. Beta clonotypes that were abundant in cord blood contained fewer insertions, a pattern absent from memory repertoires.

Unique molecular identifiers were present on the cDNA, which also gained a universal primer site by template switching. TCRdb fed the 5' RACE reads into MiXCR, producing one record per CDR3 protein. The table has 690,000 or so distinct CDR3 sequences, 5.5% to 7.5% seen once. The CDR3 runs to 12 residues. In germline, CDR1 is WSHSY, CDR2 SAAADI. Trimming pared 7 bases from V and 4 bases from J, leaving 9 bases between. With regard to this clonotype: The antigen is not known.

Donors were all healthy Caucasians. The clonotype was recovered from a man younger than 30 in good health. The chain couples TRBV10-2 to TRBJ2-3; D perhaps matches TRBD2 (5 bases). Sequencing input: naive T cells sorted from blood. The CDR3 DNA reads TGCGCCAGCAATGACGGGGCAGATACGCAGTATTTT. The encoded protein is CASNDGADTQYF.